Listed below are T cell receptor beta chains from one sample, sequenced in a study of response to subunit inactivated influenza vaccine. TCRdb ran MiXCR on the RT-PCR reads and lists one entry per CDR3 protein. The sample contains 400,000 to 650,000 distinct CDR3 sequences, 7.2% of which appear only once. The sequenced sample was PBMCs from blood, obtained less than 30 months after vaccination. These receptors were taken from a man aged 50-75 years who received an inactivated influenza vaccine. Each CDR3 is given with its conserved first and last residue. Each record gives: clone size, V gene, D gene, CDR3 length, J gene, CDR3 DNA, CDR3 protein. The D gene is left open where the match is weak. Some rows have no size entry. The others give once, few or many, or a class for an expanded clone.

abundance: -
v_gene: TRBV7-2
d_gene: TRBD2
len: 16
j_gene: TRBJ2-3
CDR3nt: TGTGCCAGCAGCTTAAATAGCGGGAGTTCTACAGATACGCAGTATTTT
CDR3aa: CASSLNSGSSTDTQYF

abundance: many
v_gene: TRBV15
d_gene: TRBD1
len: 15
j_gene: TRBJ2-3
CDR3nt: TGTGCCACCAGCAGGACCTCAGGGGGCGGGGATACGCAGTATTTT
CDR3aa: CATSRTSGGGDTQYF

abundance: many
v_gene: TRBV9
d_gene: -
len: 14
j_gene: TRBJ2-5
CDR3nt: TGTGCCAGCAGCGGAGTAGCGATCCAAGAGACCCAGTACTTC
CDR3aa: CASSGVAIQETQYF

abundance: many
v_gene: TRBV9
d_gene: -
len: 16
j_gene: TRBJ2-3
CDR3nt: TGTGCCAGCAGCGTAGAAACTAGCTGGGACACAGATACGCAGTATTTT
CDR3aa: CASSVETSWDTDTQYF

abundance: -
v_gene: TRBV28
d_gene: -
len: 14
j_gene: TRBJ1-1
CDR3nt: TGTGCCAGCAATCCGGGCCAGTTGAACACTGAAGCTTTCTTT
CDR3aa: CASNPGQLNTEAFF

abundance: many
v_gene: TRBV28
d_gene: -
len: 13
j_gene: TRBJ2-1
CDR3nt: TGTGCCAGCAGTCTGGAGGGTTTGAATGAGCAGTTCTTC
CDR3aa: CASSLEGLNEQFF

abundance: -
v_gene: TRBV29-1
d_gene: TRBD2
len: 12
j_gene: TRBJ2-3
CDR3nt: TGCAGCGTTAGCGGGGGCACAGATACGCAGTATTTT
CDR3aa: CSVSGGTDTQYF

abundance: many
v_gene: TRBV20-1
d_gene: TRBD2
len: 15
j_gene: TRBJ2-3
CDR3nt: TGCAGTGCTAGAGATCGGTGGCGGGAGAAGATTACGCAGTATTTT
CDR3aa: CSARDRWREKITQYF

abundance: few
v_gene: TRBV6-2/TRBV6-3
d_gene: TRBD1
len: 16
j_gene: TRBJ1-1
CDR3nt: TGTGCCAGCAGTTACTCGTTGGACAGGGGGCGCGAGGAAGCTTTCTTT
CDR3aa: CASSYSLDRGREEAFF

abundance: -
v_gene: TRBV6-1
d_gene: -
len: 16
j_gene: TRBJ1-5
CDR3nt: TGTGCCAGCAGCCAGCGGTTGGAGGGGTACAATCAGCCCCAGCATTTT
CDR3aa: CASSQRLEGYNQPQHF

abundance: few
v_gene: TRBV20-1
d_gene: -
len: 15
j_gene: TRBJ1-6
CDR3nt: TGCAGTGCCGGGGACCGGAGCTCCTATAATTCACCCCTCCACTTT
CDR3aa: CSAGDRSSYNSPLHF

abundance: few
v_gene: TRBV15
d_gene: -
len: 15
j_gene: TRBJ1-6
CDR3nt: TGTGCCACCAACAAAAGAGGAGGGCATAATTCACCCCTCCACTTT
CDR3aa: CATNKRGGHNSPLHF

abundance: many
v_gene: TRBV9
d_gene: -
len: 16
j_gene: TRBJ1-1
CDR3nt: TGTGCCAGCAGCGTAGGAGTTGGGCCCATGAACACTGAAGCTTTCTTT
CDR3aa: CASSVGVGPMNTEAFF

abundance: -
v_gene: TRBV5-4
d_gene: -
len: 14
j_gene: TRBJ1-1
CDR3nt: TGTGCCAGCATCCCCCCGGGACTGAACACTGAAGCTTTCTTT
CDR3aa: CASIPPGLNTEAFF

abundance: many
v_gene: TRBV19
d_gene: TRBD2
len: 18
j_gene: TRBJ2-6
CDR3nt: TGTGCCAGTAGTCCCTCAGCGGGAGCCCTCTCTGGGGCCAACGTCCTGACTTTC
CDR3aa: CASSPSAGALSGANVLTF

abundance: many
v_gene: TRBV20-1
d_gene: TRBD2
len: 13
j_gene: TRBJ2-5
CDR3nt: TGCAGTGCTACCCCGGGACTAGCGGAGACCCAGTACTTC
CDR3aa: CSATPGLAETQYF

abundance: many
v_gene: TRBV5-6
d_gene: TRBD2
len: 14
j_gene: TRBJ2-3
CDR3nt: TGTGCCAGCAGCTTGAGCCTAGCGGGGGCCACGCAGTATTTT
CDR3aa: CASSLSLAGATQYF

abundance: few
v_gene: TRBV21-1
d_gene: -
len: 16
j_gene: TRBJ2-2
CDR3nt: TGTGCCAGCAGCAACCGGACAGGGGCGAACACCGGGGAGCTGTTTTTT
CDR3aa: CASSNRTGANTGELFF

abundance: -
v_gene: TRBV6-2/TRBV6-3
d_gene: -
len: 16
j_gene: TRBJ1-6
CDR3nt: TGTGCCAGCAGTTACGTTGCCGGGGTAGGAAGCTCACCCCTCCACTTT
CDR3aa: CASSYVAGVGSSPLHF

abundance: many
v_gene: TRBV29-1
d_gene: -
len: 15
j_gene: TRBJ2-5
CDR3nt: TGCAGCGTTCCCGGGACGCCTTTTGGCCAAGAGACCCAGTACTTC
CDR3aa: CSVPGTPFGQETQYF

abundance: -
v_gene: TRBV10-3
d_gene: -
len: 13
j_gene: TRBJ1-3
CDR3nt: TGTGCCATCGCAGGGATCTCTGGAAACACCATATATTTT
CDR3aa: CAIAGISGNTIYF

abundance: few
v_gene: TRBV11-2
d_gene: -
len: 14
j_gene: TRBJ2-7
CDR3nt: TGTGCCAGCACCTACATAACTGGAACCTACGAGCAGTACTTC
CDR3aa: CASTYITGTYEQYF

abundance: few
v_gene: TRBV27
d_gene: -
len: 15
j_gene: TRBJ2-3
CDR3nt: TGTGCCAGCAGCCCAAAATGGGGCCAAAGGGATACGCAGTATTTT
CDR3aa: CASSPKWGQRDTQYF

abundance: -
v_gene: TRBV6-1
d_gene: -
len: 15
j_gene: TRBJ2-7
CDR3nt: TGTGCCAGCAGCCCGACAGGTTGGGATTCCTACGAGCAGTACTTC
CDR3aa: CASSPTGWDSYEQYF

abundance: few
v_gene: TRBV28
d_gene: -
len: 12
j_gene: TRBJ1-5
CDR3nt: TGTGCCAGCAGTTTAGCGGGGACGCCCCAGCATTTT
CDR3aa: CASSLAGTPQHF

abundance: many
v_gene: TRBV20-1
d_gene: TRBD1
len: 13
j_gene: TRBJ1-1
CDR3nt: TGCAGTGCTAGAGATCCGCAGGGGGATGGAGCTTTCTTT
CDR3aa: CSARDPQGDGAFF

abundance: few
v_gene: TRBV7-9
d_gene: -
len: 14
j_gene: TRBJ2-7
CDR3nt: TGTGCCAGCAGCTTAGGTGGGGATTCGGCCGAGCAGTACTTC
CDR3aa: CASSLGGDSAEQYF

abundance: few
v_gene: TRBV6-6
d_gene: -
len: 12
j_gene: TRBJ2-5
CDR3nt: TGTGCCAGTTCGGGGGCTGGTGAGACCCAGTACTTC
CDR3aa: CASSGAGETQYF

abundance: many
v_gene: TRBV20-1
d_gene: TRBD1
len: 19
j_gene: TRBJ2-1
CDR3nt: TGCAGTGCTAGGATTCGGGGACAGGATGGCCTCTCCTCCTACAATGAGCAGTTCTTC
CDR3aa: CSARIRGQDGLSSYNEQFF

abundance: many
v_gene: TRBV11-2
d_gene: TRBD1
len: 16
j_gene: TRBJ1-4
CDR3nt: TGTGCCAGCAGATCCCCTCCGGGACAGGGAGACGAAAAACTGTTTTTT
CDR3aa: CASRSPPGQGDEKLFF

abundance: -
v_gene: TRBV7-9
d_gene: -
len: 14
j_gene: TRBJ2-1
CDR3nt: TGTGCCAGCAGCTTAACAGCCGCCCCCTCTGGGCAGTTCTTC
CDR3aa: CASSLTAAPSGQFF

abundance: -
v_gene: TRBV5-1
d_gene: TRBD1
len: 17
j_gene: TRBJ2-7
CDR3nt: TGCGCCAGCAGCTTGGGGAGAAAGACAGGGTTCTCCTACGAGCAGTACTTC
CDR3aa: CASSLGRKTGFSYEQYF

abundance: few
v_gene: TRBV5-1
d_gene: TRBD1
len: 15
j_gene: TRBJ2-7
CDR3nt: TGCGCCAGCAGCACCGACAGGGGGTCCCTCTACGAGCAGTACTTC
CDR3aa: CASSTDRGSLYEQYF

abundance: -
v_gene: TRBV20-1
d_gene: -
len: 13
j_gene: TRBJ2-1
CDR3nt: TGCAGTGTAGAGGAGGGGCGGGTGAATGAGCAGTTCTTC
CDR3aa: CSVEEGRVNEQFF

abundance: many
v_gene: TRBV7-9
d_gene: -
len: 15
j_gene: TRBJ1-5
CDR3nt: TGTGCCAGCAGCTTAGATGGAGGGGGCAATCAGCCCCAGCATTTT
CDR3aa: CASSLDGGGNQPQHF